Following are 21 T cell receptor beta chains from one sample sequenced in a study of control samples from healthy donors and cancer patients. Clones were read by immunoSEQ multiplex PCR, and TCRdb kept only the in-frame ones, dropping some. The table records about 130,000 clones, around 94% of them present only once. The specimen was PBMCs. These TCRs come from a man aged 55-75 years with colorectal cancer.

This chain connects TRBV6-6 to TRBJ1-6, with D possibly matching TRBD1 (6 bases). Germline V CDR1 and CDR2: MNHNY, SVGAGI (reference sequence). The CDR3 is 16 amino acids. V was shortened by 7 bases and J by 4 bases, with 17 bases between the two germline ends. CDR3 in DNA: TGTGCCAGCACCGAGGACCCAGGGGTGTATAATTCACCCCTCCACTTT. Translating it yields CASTEDPGVYNSPLHF.

The chain combines TRBV5-8 with TRBJ1-1; D is unclear. CDR1 is SGHTS and CDR2 is YDEGEE in the germline V gene. There are 15 residues in the CDR3. The V gene lost 0 bases and the J gene lost 1 base, with 10 bases spanning the gap. Here the CDR3 reads CASSLGKGWNTEAFF. CDR3 nucleotides: TGTGCCAGCAGCTTGGGAAAGGGATGGAACACTGAAGCTTTCTTT. Based on the CDR3 plus reference TRBV5-8 and TRBJ1-1, the full variable domain is EAGVTQSPTHLIKTRGQQATLRCSPISGHTSVYWYQQALGLGLQFLLWYDEGEERNRGNFPPRFSGRQFPNYSSELNVNALELEDSALYLCASSLGKGWNTEAFFGQGTRLTVV.

This clone was recorded once. This chain uses TRBV7-9 with TRBJ1-3; 7 bases match TRBD1. Germline CDR1 and CDR2: SEHNR and FQNEAQ (reference sequence). Germline trimming cut 4 bases from V and 2 bases from J; bases unmatched to any gene: 2. There are 14 residues in the CDR3. In DNA, the CDR3 is TGTGCCAGCAGCTCCCAGGGGGCTGGAAACACCATATATTTT. Translation: CASSSQGAGNTIYF.

V and J are TRBV7-6 and TRBJ2-3; 10 bases align to TRBD1. The CDR3 has 15 amino acids. V trimming: 5 bases; J trimming: 6 bases; junction bases outside the gene matches: 8. The germline gives CDR1 SGHVS, CDR2 FNYEAQ. CDR3 sequence: CASSPGTGVRDTQYF. In DNA, the CDR3 is TGTGCCAGCAGCCCAGGGACAGGGGTGAGGGATACGCAGTATTTT.

The rearrangement links TRBV7-2 to TRBJ2-5; 9 bases agree with TRBD1. The V segment lost 3 bases and the J segment 1 base; nucleotides outside the gene matches: 6. The V gene's germline CDR1 is SGHTA and CDR2 FQGNSA. This CDR3 is 16 amino acids long. CDR3 residues: CASSLSVGQGQETQYF. CDR3 bases: TGTGCCAGCAGCTTGAGTGTGGGACAGGGCCAAGAGACCCAGTACTTC.

V gene TRBV7-2 combines with J gene TRBJ1-4, with D perhaps TRBD1 (5 bases). The V end lost 7 bases, the J end lost 5 bases, and 17 bases lay between the germline ends. Germline CDR1 is SGHTA and CDR2 is FQGNSA. CDR3 length equals 15 residues. The CDR3 DNA reads as TGTGCCAGCAAGAATCAGACAGCCCTAAATGAAAAACTGTTTTTT. This gives the protein CASKNQTALNEKLFF.

The chain recombines TRBV5-6 with TRBJ1-1; D unresolved. The CDR3 sequence is 15 residues long. Germline-derived CDR1 and CDR2 are SGHDT and YYEEEE. V was shortened by 0 bases and J by 1 base, with 10 bases between the two germline ends. CDR3 sequence: CASSLVWQTNTEAFF. CDR3 nucleotide sequence: TGTGCCAGCAGCTTGGTTTGGCAGACGAACACTGAAGCTTTCTTT.

The chain employs TRBV2 and TRBJ2-5, with 7 nucleotides matching TRBD1. From germline, CDR1 is SNHLY and CDR2 FYNNEI. The ends lost 6 bases at V and 5 bases at J; junction bases unmatched: 3. The CDR3 length is 12 residues. The CDR3 bases are TGTGCCAGCAGAACAGGGGAGGAGACCCAGTACTTC. Translation gives CASRTGEETQYF.

The chain employs TRBV28 and TRBJ2-3, with D hard to call. The CDR3 runs 15 residues. The V end lost 7 bases, the J end lost 4 bases, and 18 bases lay between the germline ends. Germline V CDR1 and CDR2: MDHEN, SYDVKM. The CDR3 protein is CASTTNAGWADTQYF. CDR3 sequence (DNA): TGTGCCAGCACCACGAATGCCGGTTGGGCAGATACGCAGTATTTT.

CDR3 nucleotides: TGTGCCAGTAGTACGGGACTGACCGGCGCATATGGCTACACCTTC. Its translation is CASSTGLTGAYGYTF. The chain joins TRBV19 to TRBJ1-2; weak D call: TRBD1 (5 bases). V was trimmed by 4 bases and J by 5 bases, leaving 17 bases between them. This CDR3 has 15 amino acids. CDR1 and CDR2 from the germline V gene are LNHDA and SQIVND (reference sequence).

The chain carries TRBV19 and TRBJ2-4; D is possibly TRBD2 (7 bases). Germline V gene sequence: CDR1 LNHDA, CDR2 SQIVND (reference sequence). This CDR3 spans 19 amino acids. Trimming took off 0 bases at V and 0 bases at J, with 18 bases between the two ends. CDR3 protein: CASSIDGAEGGVAKNIQYF. DNA of the CDR3: TGTGCCAGTAGTATAGATGGGGCGGAGGGGGGGGTAGCCAAAAACATTCAGTACTTC.

This chain joins TRBV9 and TRBJ2-7; 9 bases match TRBD2. After removal of 0 bases from V and 7 bases from J, the junction contained 5 bases not matched to a gene. The germline gives CDR1 SGDLS, CDR2 YYNGEE. CDR3 length: 14 residues. The CDR3 loop is CASSVAGLAEEQYF. DNA for the CDR3: TGTGCCAGCAGCGTAGCGGGACTAGCTGAAGAGCAGTACTTC.

Note on this clone: Distinct nucleotide sequences in the sample also encode this CDR3. The chain recombines TRBV12-3 or TRBV12-4 with TRBJ1-1, with TRBD1 as a possible D gene (6 bases). The germline V and J ends were trimmed by 5 bases and 2 bases, with 9 bases remaining between them. The CDR3 has 13 amino acids. The CDR3 DNA reads TGTGCCAGCAGTAGGACAGATAACACTGAAGCTTTCTTT. Amino acids: CASSRTDNTEAFF.

The CDR3 DNA follows: TGTGCCAGTAGTCCCTCCGGGACAGCTAACTATGGCTACACCTTC. Its protein product is CASSPSGTANYGYTF. This chain joins TRBV19 and TRBJ1-2; 7 bases map to TRBD1. The CDR3 is made up of 15 amino acids. Trimming at V came to 5 bases and at J to 0 bases, leaving 6 bases not matched to a gene. Per germline, CDR1 LNHDA and CDR2 SQIVND (reference sequence).

The rearrangement links TRBV5-1 to TRBJ2-1; 9 bases align to TRBD1. The CDR3 has 13 amino acids. V gave up 4 bases and J gave up 10 bases; unmatched junction bases: 6. CDR1 SGHRS and CDR2 YFSETQ come from the germline V gene. The CDR3 protein is CASSAGTGTEQFF. Here the CDR3 DNA reads TGCGCCAGCAGCGCAGGGACAGGGACCGAGCAGTTCTTC.

The genes are TRBV2 and TRBJ1-1; 8 bases align to TRBD1. V was pared by 6 bases and J by 5 bases, with 8 bases of the junction left unmatched. Germline CDR1 and CDR2: SNHLY and FYNNEI. The CDR3 consists of 14 residues. The CDR3 DNA follows: TGTGCCAGCAGCCCGACAGGGGATTGGACTGAAGCTTTCTTT. This gives the protein CASSPTGDWTEAFF.

J is TRBJ2-5 and V is TRBV7-2, with D possibly matching TRBD2 (6 bases). Trimming pared 3 bases from V and 3 bases from J, leaving 14 bases between. Per germline, CDR1 SGHTA and CDR2 FQGNSA. CDR3 size: 15 residues. CDR3 loop: CASSFWSSGEETQYF. CDR3 DNA sequence: TGTGCCAGCAGCTTCTGGTCGTCGGGAGAAGAGACCCAGTACTTC.

This chain joins TRBV18 and TRBJ2-3; D not certain. V was clipped by 2 bases and J by 3 bases, with 18 bases between them. This CDR3 is 17 amino acids long. Germline CDR1 is KGHSH and CDR2 is LQKENI. Here the CDR3 DNA reads TGTGCCAGCTCACCAATAGGCCTGCCTCACGGGACAGATACGCAGTATTTT. Translated: CASSPIGLPHGTDTQYF.

The DNA for the CDR3 is TGTGCCAGCAGTTTGGGGGACTTAGCCCGTTATGGCTACACCTTC. Translation: CASSLGDLARYGYTF. The gene calls are TRBV6-6 and TRBJ1-2, with D possibly TRBD1 on 5 matching bases. Germline V gives CDR1 MNHNY, CDR2 SVGAGI (reference sequence). This CDR3 is built from 15 residues. With 4 bases removed from V and 5 bases from J, the gap between germline ends came to 17 bases.

The table lists this clone with a few counts. V gene TRBV6-1 combines with J gene TRBJ1-3; D unresolved. The V end lost 1 base, the J end lost 1 base, and 5 bases lay between the germline ends. There are 14 residues in the CDR3. Germline CDR1 MNHNS, CDR2 SASEGT. The CDR3 protein is CASSEGASGNTIYF. CDR3 DNA sequence: TGTGCCAGCAGTGAAGGGGCTTCTGGAAACACCATATATTTT.

This clone came up once. This chain joins TRBV3-1 (or the pseudogene TRBV3-2) and TRBJ2-2, with D possibly matching TRBD2 (5 bases). This CDR3 comprises 18 residues. V was shortened by 0 bases and J by 6 bases, with 20 bases between the two germline ends. Germline V gene lookup returns CDR1 LGHDT and CDR2 YNNKEL (reference sequence). The CDR3 DNA is TGTGCCAGCAGCCAAGAAGGGATAGAGGGCCGGTGGGCCGGGGAGCTGTTTTTT. It translates to CASSQEGIEGRWAGELFF.